The clone carrying this T cell receptor beta chain was seen ten or more times. Its antigen remains unknown. Amplification of TCR beta CDR3 regions was performed using RNA transcripts as template. First-round RT-PCR targeting the TCR CDR3 was performed with the HTBI primer set. TCRdb passed the multiplex PCR reads through MiXCR, listing each CDR3 protein once. The data show hundreds of thousands of distinct CDR3 sequences, about 18% seen once. The data were taken from a study of T cells in Graves' hyperthyroidism and ophthalmopathy. CDR1 and CDR2 (germline): MDHEN, SYDVKM. The CDR3 totals 13 residues. Cells are PBMCs isolated from around 9.4 ml of fresh blood. Study results and limitations: Also found in blood were most expanded thyroid clonotypes above 0.001.

The TCR was taken from a woman aged 18 to 35 with Graves' hyperthyroidism. The sample comprised blood. This chain links TRBV28 with TRBJ2-7, with 9 bases matching TRBD1. DNA for the CDR3: TGTGCCAGCAGTCCAGGACAGGGGCTAGCGCTGAAGGTC. Amino acids: CASSPGQGLALKV.